This paragraph reports one T cell receptor (beta chain). The sample belongs to a study of blood T cell repertoires in COVID-19. Whole-study context: From the United States, Italy and Spain came samples of acute and convalescent COVID-19. Sources were T cells, B-cell-depleted T cells, or PBMCs; the material itself was cDNA or gDNA.

In the study's own analysis: Counts of nucleated cells, estimated from reference gene primer amplification, were obtained. Sequencing was performed with immunoSEQ multiplex PCR; in TCRdb, only in-frame clones are kept and a portion is missing. V, J and clone size derive from that table, while D and trimming were established from the DNA sequence. The data hold about 76,000 clones, with about 88% observed a single time. This CDR3 contains 14 residues. CDR1 and CDR2 (germline): MDHEN, SYDVKM. Trimming removed 10 bases at V and 1 base at J, with 17 bases between. This TCR was sampled from a human donor in a cohort sampled during active COVID-19. Sequences were obtained from peripheral blood. The chain combines TRBV28 with TRBJ2-7; D may be TRBD1 (6 bases). In DNA, the CDR3 is TGTGCCACCACGAGCAGGGGATCATCCTACGAGCAGTACTTC. This sequence encodes CATTSRGSSYEQYF. The variable domain in full, with the rest retrieved from reference TRBV28 and TRBJ2-7, is DVKVTQSSRYLVKRTGEKVFLECVQDMDHENMFWYRQDPGLGLRLIYFSYDVKMKEKGDIPEGYSVSREKKERFSLILESASTNQTSMYLCATTSRGSSYEQYFGPGTRLTVT.